Listed below are T cell receptor beta chains from one sample, sequenced in a study of T cells expressing NK-cell markers. TCRdb reprocessed the 5' RACE reads; each CDR3 protein has one entry and no DNA is given. In all, the sample yields about 540,000 distinct CDR3 sequences. Source material: blood T cells: a sorted CD56 or NKG2C T cell subset, CD4+ or CD8+ T cells, or bulk PBMC T cells (not recorded which). The receptors here all came from a man aged 18 to 30 in good health. Both conserved end residues are part of each CDR3.

j_call v_call cdr3_aa
TRBJ2-1 TRBV10-3 CAISGEVKGNEQFF
TRBJ2-5 TRBV24-1 CATSAYSGTGKETQYF
TRBJ2-7 TRBV7-9 CASSLKDSYEQYF
TRBJ1-1 TRBV4-3 CASSQDLGFRQAEAFF
TRBJ2-5 TRBV7-9 CASSSSFLTEGQETQYF
TRBJ1-2 TRBV11-2 CASSAQQGNYGYTF
TRBJ2-7 TRBV9 CASSEGQTQQYF
TRBJ1-2 TRBV10-2 CASRGTDGYGYTF
TRBJ2-3 TRBV20-1 CSARAGLAEITDTQYF
TRBJ2-3 TRBV5-6 CASSPTRADTQYF
TRBJ1-1 TRBV5-6 CASTPVGYTEAFF
TRBJ2-2 TRBV4-2 CASSQEFRGRPAGELFF
TRBJ1-4 TRBV6-5 CASSYSTGSDEKLFF
TRBJ1-6 TRBV21-1 CASSKALNRGSYNSPLHF
TRBJ1-5 TRBV29-1 CSVEGGDSNQPQHF
TRBJ2-5 TRBV7-2 CASAIAQGLETQYF
TRBJ2-1 TRBV19 CASSIVRAKEQFF
TRBJ1-5 TRBV12-3/TRBV12-4 CASSFAGGNQPQHF
TRBJ2-1 TRBV11-1 CASSLAWLKQGRSNEQFF
TRBJ1-1 TRBV20-1 CSARTGSRTEAFF
TRBJ2-5 TRBV6-1 CASTNIPRQETQYF
TRBJ2-5 TRBV3-1 CASSQGGDYSLRETQYF
TRBJ2-1 TRBV2 CASTGVGEGGVYEQFF
TRBJ1-6 TRBV7-8 CASSLGVAQGNSPLHF
TRBJ1-1 TRBV5-6 CASSSTEGQGAVGKAFF
TRBJ2-1 TRBV5-1 CASSTGGEWNEQFF
TRBJ2-3 TRBV5-1 CASSLRTSGILTDTQYF
TRBJ2-5 TRBV5-1 CASSFGLAEQETQYF
TRBJ1-2 TRBV12-3/TRBV12-4 CASTPGPNLGGYTF
TRBJ2-2 TRBV4-3 CASSQDPRRTSGKATGELFF
TRBJ2-2 TRBV14 CASSLVAEPNTGELFF
TRBJ2-1 TRBV4-1 CASSQSGSTQSEQFF
TRBJ1-1 TRBV12-3/TRBV12-4 CASSLKVWGTEAFF
TRBJ2-2 TRBV4-3 CASSQETGTRDGLFF
TRBJ2-7 TRBV4-3 CASSQEEEGNYEQYF
TRBJ1-6 TRBV19 CASSTQNSPLHF
TRBJ2-3 TRBV7-9 CASSSHSGTPLQYF
TRBJ2-7 TRBV12-3/TRBV12-4 CASSLGQAGYEQYF
TRBJ2-1 TRBV3-1 CASSQDVLPSGSRNEQFF
TRBJ1-5 TRBV12-3/TRBV12-4 CASSFRRTVQPQHF
TRBJ2-3 TRBV12-3/TRBV12-4 CASSSGTATDTQYF
TRBJ2-2 TRBV25-1 CASRGTGNTGELFF
TRBJ2-1 TRBV29-1 CSVDGTGGYNEQFF
TRBJ1-1 TRBV20-1 CSGVYLNTEAFF
TRBJ2-1 TRBV6-1 CASSGGQYSYNEQFF
TRBJ2-3 TRBV12-3/TRBV12-4 CASSLAGGRGDTQYF
TRBJ2-2 TRBV5-1 CASSRSTSGDGELFF
TRBJ1-5 TRBV12-3/TRBV12-4 CASSRVHSNQPQHF
TRBJ1-4 TRBV7-9 CASSPWTGATAEKLFF
TRBJ2-1 TRBV12-3/TRBV12-4 CASSLQGFAYNEQFF